A selection of T cell receptor beta chains follows, all from one sample in a study of cytomegalovirus exposure and HLA in healthy donors. Here immunoSEQ multiplex PCR was the method, and the copy in TCRdb shows in-frame clones only, minus some. Of under 200,000 clones in the sample, more than 65% were seen once. What was sequenced was PBMCs. These receptors came from a woman in her thirties or forties in good health and CMV-seropositive. Each CDR3 is given with its conserved first and last residue. D genes are given only for firm matches. Not all rows give a size; the values are once, few, many and, for expanded clones, a class.

NA	TRBJ2-7	TRBV9	NA	CASSTQTGLGYEQYF	TGTGCCAGCAGCACGCAGACAGGTTTGGGCTACGAGCAGTACTTC
once	TRBJ2-1	TRBV4-3	NA	CASSRTAYSYNEQFF	TGCGCCAGCAGCCGCACAGCTTATTCCTACAATGAGCAGTTCTTC
few	TRBJ2-1	TRBV7-7	NA	CASSFRGSEGDEQFF	TGTGCTAGCAGCTTCCGAGGGAGTGAGGGCGATGAGCAGTTCTTC
once	TRBJ2-2	TRBV9	TRBD2	CASSRSGTNTGELFF	TGTGCCAGCAGCCGAAGCGGGACTAACACCGGGGAGCTGTTTTTT
NA	TRBJ2-5	TRBV18	NA	CASSPLTGSEETQYF	TGTGCCAGCTCACCCCTGACAGGCTCTGAAGAGACCCAGTACTTC
NA	TRBJ2-3	TRBV28	TRBD2	CASRTSDSTDTQYF	TGTGCCAGCAGGACTAGCGATAGCACAGATACGCAGTATTTT
NA	TRBJ1-1	TRBV11-1	NA	CASSYLITDTNTEAFF	TGTGCCAGCAGCTATTTGATTACAGATACGAACACTGAAGCTTTCTTT
NA	TRBJ2-3	TRBV5-6	TRBD2	CASSTGTGGRGQYF	TGTGCCAGCAGCACTGGGACGGGGGGACGAGGGCAGTATTTT
NA	TRBJ2-7	TRBV7-2	TRBD2	CASSRDESGTSSTYEQYF	TGTGCCAGCAGTCGAGACGAATCCGGGACTAGCTCGACCTACGAGCAGTACTTC
NA	TRBJ2-1	TRBV5-1	TRBD1	CASSHRGQEYNEQFF	TGCGCCAGCAGCCACAGGGGGCAAGAATACAATGAGCAGTTCTTC